Below, one T cell receptor (beta chain) is given with its context. Its antigen is not identified. This sample includes further DNA sequences coding for the same CDR3. The data are from a study of shared clonotypes between healthy human individuals. Study summary: Three CD4 naive, three CD4 memory, two CD8 naive and one CD8 memory plate were used per donor. Study-wide results and limits: Generation of non-shared clonotypes was less probable than generation of clonotypes shared by all four donors. Memory subsets generally showed smaller estimated richness than naive subsets did.

Per the germline V gene, CDR1 is MNHEY and CDR2 is SMNVEV (reference sequence). This CDR3 has 13 residues. V dropped 3 bases and J dropped 2 bases, with 7 bases sitting between them. Produced via immunoSEQ multiplex PCR; TCRdb's table is partial and in-frame only. The top ten clones hold about a third of a sample with around 690,000 clones, less than 95% of them seen once. The receptor comes from a man between 18 and 35 years old in good health. Some clones in this sample may be carry-over from other donors' samples. The gene calls are TRBV27 and TRBJ1-2; D unresolved. What was sequenced was memory CD8+ T cells from PBMCs. Regarding subset: CD45RO+ cells pooled with CCR7-negative TemRA cells. The CDR3 loop is CASSLSRNYGYTF. CDR3 sequence (DNA): TGTGCCAGCAGTTTGTCCAGAAACTATGGCTACACCTTC.